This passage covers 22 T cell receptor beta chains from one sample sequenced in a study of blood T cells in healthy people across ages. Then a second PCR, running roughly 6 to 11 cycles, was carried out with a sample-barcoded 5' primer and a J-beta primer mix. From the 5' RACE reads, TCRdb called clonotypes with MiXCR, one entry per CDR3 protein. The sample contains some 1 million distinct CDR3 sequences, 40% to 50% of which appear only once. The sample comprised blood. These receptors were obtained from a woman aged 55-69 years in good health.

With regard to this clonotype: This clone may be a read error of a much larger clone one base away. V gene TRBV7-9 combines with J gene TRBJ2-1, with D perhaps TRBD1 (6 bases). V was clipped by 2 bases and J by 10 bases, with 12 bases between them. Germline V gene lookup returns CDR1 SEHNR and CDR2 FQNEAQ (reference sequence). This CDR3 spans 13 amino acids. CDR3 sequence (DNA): TGTGCCAGCAGCTTAACAGGGACCTACGAGCAGTTCTTC. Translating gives CASSLTGTYEQFF. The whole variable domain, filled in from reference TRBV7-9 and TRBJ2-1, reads DTGVSQNPRHKITKRGQNVTFRCDPISEHNRLYWYRQTLGQGPEFLTYFQNEAQLEKSRLLSDRFSAERPKGSFSTLEIQRTEQGDSAMYLCASSLTGTYEQFFGPGTRLTVL.

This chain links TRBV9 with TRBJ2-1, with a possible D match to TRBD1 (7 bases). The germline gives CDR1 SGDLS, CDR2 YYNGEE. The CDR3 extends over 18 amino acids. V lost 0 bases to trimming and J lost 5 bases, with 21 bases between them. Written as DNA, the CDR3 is TGTGCCAGCAGCGTAGCCTCCGGGACCAGGGGGGCGGACAATGAGCAGTTCTTC. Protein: CASSVASGTRGADNEQFF.

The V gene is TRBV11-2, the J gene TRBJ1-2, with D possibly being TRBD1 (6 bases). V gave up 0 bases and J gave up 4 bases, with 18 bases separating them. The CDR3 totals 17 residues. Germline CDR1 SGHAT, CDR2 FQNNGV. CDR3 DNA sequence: TGTGCCAGCAGCTTAGAGGGTTGGGGGCGACAGTCCTATGGCTACACCTTC. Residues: CASSLEGWGRQSYGYTF.

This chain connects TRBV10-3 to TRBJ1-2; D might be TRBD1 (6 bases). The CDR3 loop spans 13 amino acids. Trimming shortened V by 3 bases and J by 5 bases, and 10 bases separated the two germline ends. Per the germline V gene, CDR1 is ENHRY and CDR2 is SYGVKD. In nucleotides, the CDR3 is TGTGCCATCAGTGAAAGGACAGATTATGGCTACACCTTC. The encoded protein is CAISERTDYGYTF.

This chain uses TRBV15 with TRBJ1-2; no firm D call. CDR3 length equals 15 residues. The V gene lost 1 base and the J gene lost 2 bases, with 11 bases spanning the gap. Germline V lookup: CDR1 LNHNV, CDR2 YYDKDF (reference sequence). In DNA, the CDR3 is TGTGCCACCAGCAGAGTAAATGGGCAGAACTATGGCTACACCTTC. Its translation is CATSRVNGQNYGYTF.

The CDR3 sequence: CASPFPTTRDNEQFF. CDR3 DNA sequence: TGTGCCAGCCCCTTCCCGACCACGAGGGACAATGAGCAGTTCTTC. The chain has TRBV7-4 and TRBJ2-1; TRBD2 might be the D (5 bases). Deletions cut 8 bases from V and 5 bases from J, with 19 bases between. From germline, CDR1 is SGHVT and CDR2 SQSDAQ. CDR3 length: 15 amino acids.

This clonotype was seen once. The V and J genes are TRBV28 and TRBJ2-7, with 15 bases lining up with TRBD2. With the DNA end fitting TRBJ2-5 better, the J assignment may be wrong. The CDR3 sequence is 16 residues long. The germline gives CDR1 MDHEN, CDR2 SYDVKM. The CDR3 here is CASTLGLAGGGETQYF. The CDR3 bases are TGTGCCAGCACCCTGGGACTAGCGGGAGGTGGGGAGACCCAGTACTTC.

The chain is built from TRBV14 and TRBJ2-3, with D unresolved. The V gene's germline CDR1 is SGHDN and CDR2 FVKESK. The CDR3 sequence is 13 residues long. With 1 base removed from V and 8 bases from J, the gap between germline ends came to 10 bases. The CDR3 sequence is CASSQVVSSTQYF. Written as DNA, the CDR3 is TGTGCCAGCAGCCAAGTCGTAAGTTCTACGCAGTATTTT.

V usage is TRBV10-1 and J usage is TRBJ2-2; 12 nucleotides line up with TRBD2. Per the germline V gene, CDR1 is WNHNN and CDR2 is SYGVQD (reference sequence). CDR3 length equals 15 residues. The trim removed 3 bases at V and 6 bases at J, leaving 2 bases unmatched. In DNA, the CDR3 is TGCGCCAGCAGTGAACTAGCGGGAGGATCCGGGGAGCTGTTTTTT. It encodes CASSELAGGSGELFF.

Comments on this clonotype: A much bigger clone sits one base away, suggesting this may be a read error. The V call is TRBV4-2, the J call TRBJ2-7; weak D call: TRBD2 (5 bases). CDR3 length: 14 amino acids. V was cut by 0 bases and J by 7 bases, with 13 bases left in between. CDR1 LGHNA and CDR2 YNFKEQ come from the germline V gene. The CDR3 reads CASSQEKQRGEQYF. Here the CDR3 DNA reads TGTGCCAGCAGCCAAGAGAAACAACGGGGTGAGCAGTACTTC.

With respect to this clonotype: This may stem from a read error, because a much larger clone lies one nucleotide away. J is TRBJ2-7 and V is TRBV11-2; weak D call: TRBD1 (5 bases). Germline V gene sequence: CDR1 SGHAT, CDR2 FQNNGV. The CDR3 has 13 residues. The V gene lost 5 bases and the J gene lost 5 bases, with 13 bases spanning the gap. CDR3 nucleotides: TGTGCCAGCAGCGCTCCAGGGTCGGACGAGCAGTACTTC. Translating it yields CASSAPGSDEQYF.

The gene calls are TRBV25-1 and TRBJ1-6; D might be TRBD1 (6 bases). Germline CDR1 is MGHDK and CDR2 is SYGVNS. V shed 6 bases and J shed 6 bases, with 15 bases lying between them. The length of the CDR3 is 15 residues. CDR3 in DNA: TGTGCCAGCAGGGCGCGGGGGCAGGGTAATTCACCCCTCCACTTT. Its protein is CASRARGQGNSPLHF.

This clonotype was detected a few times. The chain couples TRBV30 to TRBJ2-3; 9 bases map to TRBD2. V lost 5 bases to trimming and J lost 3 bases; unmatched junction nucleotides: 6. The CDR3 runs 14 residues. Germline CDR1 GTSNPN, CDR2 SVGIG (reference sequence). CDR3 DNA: TGTGCCTGGTTTAAGCTAGCGGGAACAGATACGCAGTATTTT. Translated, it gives CAWFKLAGTDTQYF.

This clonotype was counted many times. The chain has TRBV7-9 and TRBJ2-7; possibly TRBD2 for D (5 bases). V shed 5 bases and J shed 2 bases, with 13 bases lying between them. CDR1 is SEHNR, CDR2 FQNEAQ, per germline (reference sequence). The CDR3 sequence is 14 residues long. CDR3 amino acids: CASSPREGTYEQYF. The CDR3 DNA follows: TGTGCCAGCAGCCCCAGAGAGGGAACCTACGAGCAGTACTTC.

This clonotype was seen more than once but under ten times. The CDR3 reads CASSSLAGEGETQYF. In nucleotides, the CDR3 is TGTGCCAGCAGTTCACTAGCGGGGGAAGGAGAGACCCAGTACTTC. The chain uses TRBV27 and TRBJ2-5, with 11 bases lining up with TRBD2. The CDR3 covers 15 residues. The V segment lost 4 bases and the J segment 4 bases; nucleotides outside the gene matches: 5. In germline, CDR1 is MNHEY, CDR2 SMNVEV (reference sequence).

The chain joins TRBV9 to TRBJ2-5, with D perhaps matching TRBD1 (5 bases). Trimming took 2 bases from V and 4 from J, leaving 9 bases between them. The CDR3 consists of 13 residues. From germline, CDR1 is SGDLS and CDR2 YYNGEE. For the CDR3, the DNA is TGTGCCAGCAGCGTCAATCAGGGAGAGACCCAGTACTTC. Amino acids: CASSVNQGETQYF.

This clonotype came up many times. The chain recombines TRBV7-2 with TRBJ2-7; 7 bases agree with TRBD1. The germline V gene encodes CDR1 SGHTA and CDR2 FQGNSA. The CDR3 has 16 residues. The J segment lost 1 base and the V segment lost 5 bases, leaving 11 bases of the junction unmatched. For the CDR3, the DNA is TGTGCCAGCAGCCGCCCTGACAGGGTTTGGTCCTACGAGCAGTACTTC. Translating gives CASSRPDRVWSYEQYF.

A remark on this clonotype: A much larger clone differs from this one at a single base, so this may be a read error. CDR3 nucleotides: TGTGCCAGCAGTTTGGTCGATAACTTCTACAATGAGCAGTACTTC. This gives the protein CASSLVDNFYNEQYF. The chain carries TRBV27 and TRBJ2-1; D gene unclear. The DNA end favors TRBJ2-7, so the J call may be wrong. Germline CDR1 and CDR2: MNHEY and SMNVEV (reference sequence). The CDR3 is 15 amino acids.

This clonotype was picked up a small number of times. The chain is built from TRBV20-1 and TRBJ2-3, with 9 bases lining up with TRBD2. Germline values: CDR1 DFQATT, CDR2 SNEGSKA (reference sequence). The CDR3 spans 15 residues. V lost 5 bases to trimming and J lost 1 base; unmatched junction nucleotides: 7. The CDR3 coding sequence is TGCAGTGCTTCAGTGAGACTAGCGGGCACAGATACGCAGTATTTT. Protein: CSASVRLAGTDTQYF.

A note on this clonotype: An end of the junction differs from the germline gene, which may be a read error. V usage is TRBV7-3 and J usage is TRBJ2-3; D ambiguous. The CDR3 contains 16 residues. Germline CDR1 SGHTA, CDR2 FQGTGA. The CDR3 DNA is TGTACCAGCAGCTTAAGGGTCGGCCCACCCGCAGATACGCAGTATTTT. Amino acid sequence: CTSSLRVGPPADTQYF.

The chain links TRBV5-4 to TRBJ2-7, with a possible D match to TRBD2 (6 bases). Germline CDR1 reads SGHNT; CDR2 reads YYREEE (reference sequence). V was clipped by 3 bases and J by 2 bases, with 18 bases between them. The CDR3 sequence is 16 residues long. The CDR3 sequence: CASSSVMTGATYEQYF. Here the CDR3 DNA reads TGTGCCAGCAGCTCAGTCATGACGGGAGCAACCTACGAGCAGTACTTC.

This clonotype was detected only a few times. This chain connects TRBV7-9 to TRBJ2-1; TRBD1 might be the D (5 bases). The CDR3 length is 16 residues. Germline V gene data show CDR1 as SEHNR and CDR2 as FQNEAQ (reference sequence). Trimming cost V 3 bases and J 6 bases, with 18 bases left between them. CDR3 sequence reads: CASSLRDPRQGNEQFF. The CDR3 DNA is TGTGCCAGCAGCTTGCGAGATCCACGCCAGGGCAATGAGCAGTTCTTC. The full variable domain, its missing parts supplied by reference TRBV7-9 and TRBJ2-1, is DTGVSQNPRHKITKRGQNVTFRCDPISEHNRLYWYRQTLGQGPEFLTYFQNEAQLEKSRLLSDRFSAERPKGSFSTLEIQRTEQGDSAMYLCASSLRDPRQGNEQFFGPGTRLTVL.